This T cell receptor (beta chain) was obtained from a study of shared clonotypes between healthy human individuals. Every donor was a Caucasian adult from Nashville, Tennessee. Generated by immunoSEQ multiplex PCR, the TCRdb table keeps only in-frame clones and is missing some. This sample yields about 600,000 clones, of which roughly 97% are seen a single time; 0.045% to 0.07% belongs to the top ten. This CDR3 has 13 amino acids. Trimming removed 0 bases at V and 1 base at J, with 4 bases between. The V gene's germline CDR1 is SGHRS and CDR2 YFSETQ. What was sequenced was naive CD4+ T cells sorted from blood. Subset: CD45RA+ positively selected. This receptor was taken from a woman younger than 45 in good health. This chain uses TRBV5-1 with TRBJ2-5; D is ambiguous. CDR3 residues: CASSLDSQETQYF. The CDR3, as DNA: TGCGCCAGCAGCTTGGACAGCCAAGAGACCCAGTACTTC.